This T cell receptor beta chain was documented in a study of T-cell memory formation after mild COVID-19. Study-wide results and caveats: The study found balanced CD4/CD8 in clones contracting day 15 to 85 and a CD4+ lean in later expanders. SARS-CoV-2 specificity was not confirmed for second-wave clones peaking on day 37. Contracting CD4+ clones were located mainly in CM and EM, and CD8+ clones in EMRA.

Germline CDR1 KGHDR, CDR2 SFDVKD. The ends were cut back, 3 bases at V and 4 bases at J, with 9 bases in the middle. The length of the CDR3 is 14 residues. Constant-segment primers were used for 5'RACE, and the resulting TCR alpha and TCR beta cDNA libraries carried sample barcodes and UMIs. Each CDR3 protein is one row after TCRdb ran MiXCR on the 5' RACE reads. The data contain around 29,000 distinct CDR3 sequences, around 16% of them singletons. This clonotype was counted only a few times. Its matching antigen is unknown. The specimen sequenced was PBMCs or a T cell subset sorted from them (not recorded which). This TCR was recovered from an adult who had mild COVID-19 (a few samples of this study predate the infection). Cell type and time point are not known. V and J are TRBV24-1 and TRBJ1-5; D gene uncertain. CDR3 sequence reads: CATSDGWFNQPQHF. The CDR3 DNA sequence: TGTGCCACCAGTGATGGGTGGTTTAATCAGCCCCAGCATTTT.